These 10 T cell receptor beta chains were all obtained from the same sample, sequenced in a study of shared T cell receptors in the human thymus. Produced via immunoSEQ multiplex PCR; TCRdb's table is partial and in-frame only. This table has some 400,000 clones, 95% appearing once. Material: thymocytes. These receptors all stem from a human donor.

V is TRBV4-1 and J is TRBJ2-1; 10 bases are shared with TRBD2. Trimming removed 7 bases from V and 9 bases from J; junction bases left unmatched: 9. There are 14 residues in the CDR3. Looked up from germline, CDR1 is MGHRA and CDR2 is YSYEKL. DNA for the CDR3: TGCGCCAGCACCGGAGCGGGAGGGCCTAGTGAGCAGTTCTTC. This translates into CASTGAGGPSEQFF.

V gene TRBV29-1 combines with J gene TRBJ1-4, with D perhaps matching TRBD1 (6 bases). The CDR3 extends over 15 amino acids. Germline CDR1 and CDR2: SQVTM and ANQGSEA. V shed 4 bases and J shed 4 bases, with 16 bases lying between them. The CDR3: CSVVARGPLNEKLFF. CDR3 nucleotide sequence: TGCAGCGTTGTCGCCCGGGGGCCCCTTAATGAAAAACTGTTTTTT.

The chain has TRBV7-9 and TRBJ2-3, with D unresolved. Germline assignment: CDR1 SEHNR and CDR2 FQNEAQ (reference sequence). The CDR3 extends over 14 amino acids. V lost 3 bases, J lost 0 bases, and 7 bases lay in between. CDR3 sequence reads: CASSFVTSTDTQYF. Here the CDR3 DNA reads TGTGCCAGCAGCTTTGTAACAAGCACAGATACGCAGTATTTT.

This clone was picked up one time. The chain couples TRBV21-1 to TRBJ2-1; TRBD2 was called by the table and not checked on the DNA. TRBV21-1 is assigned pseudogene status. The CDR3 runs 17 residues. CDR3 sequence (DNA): TGTGCCAGCAGCAAACCCGGGACTAGCGGGAACGGTAGTGAGCAGTTCTTC. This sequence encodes CASSKPGTSGNGSEQFF.

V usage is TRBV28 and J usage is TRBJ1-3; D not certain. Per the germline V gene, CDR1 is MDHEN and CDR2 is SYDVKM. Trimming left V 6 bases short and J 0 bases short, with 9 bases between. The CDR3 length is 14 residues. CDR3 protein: CASSTRASGNTIYF. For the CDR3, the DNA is TGTGCCAGCAGCACACGGGCCTCTGGAAACACCATATATTTT.

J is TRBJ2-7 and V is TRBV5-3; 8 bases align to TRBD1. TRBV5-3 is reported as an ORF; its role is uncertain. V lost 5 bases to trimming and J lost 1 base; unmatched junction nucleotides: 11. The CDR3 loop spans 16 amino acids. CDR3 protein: CARSYGTGLLSYEQYF. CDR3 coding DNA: TGTGCCAGAAGTTATGGGACAGGCCTCCTATCCTACGAGCAGTACTTC.

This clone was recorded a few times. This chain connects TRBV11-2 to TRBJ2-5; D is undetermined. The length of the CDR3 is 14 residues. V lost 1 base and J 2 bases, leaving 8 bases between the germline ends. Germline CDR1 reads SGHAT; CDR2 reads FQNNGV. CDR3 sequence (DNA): TGTGCCAGCAGCTTAGGACACACGCAAGAGACCCAGTACTTC. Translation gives CASSLGHTQETQYF.

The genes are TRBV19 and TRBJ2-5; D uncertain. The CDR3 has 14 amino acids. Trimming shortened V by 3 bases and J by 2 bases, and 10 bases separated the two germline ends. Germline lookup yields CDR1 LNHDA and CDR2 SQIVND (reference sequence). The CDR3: CASSISARQETQYF. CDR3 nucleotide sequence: TGTGCCAGTAGTATCTCCGCGCGTCAAGAGACCCAGTACTTC.

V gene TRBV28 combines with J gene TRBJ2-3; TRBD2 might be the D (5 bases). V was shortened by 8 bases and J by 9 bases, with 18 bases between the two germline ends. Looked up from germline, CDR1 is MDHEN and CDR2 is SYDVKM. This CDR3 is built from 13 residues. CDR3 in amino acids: CASSGNTPGTQYF. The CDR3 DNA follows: TGTGCCAGCTCGGGGAATACCCCCGGCACGCAGTATTTT.

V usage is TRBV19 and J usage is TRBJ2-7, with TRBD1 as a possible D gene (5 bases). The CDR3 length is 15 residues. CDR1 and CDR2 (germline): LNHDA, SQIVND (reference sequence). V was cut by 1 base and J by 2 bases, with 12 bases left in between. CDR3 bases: TGTGCCAGTAGTATAGGCCCCCCGACAGCCTACGAGCAGTACTTC. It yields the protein CASSIGPPTAYEQYF.